This note documents a single TCR beta chain sequence. The target antigen is unknown. Generated by immunoSEQ multiplex PCR, the TCRdb table keeps only in-frame clones and is missing some. The table lists about 16,000 clones, approximately 87% of them singletons. Tumor samples were obtained before definitive surgery or chemotherapy. The sample is drawn from a study of high-grade serous ovarian cancer treatment subgroups. J lost 4 bases, V lost 6 bases, and 11 bases had no gene match. The length of the CDR3 is 16 residues. Looked up from germline, CDR1 is SGHTA and CDR2 is FQGNSA. Overall study results and limits: Bulk tumor TCR sequencing gave no spatial information. Same-patient tumor repertoires overlapped at about 0.11 to 0.85; different patients barely overlapped.

Sequencing was performed on tumor tissue. The V and J genes are TRBV7-2 and TRBJ2-7; TRBD2 aligns across 11 bases. This clonotype was sampled from a human donor with high-grade serous ovarian cancer. The CDR3 spells CASSYSTSGASYEQYF. The CDR3 DNA follows: TGTGCCAGCAGTTACTCGACTAGCGGGGCGTCGTACGAGCAGTACTTC.